The 16 T cell receptor beta chains listed next were all sequenced from one sample in a study of blood T cell repertoires in COVID-19. Repertoires were generated with immunoSEQ multiplex PCR, while TCRdb's copy carries only in-frame clones and drops some. The sample comprises some 390,000 clones, 89% of which are singletons, and about 1.4% rests with the top ten. The source material was peripheral blood. The receptors here all came from a woman aged 40-49 years with COVID-19, enrolled during active disease.

The CDR3 is CASSQDLLVGEDEQFF. CDR3 in DNA: TGCGCCAGCAGCCAAGATCTACTAGTTGGGGAAGATGAGCAGTTCTTC. J is TRBJ2-1 and V is TRBV4-3, with a tentative D call TRBD2 (5 bases). CDR1 LGHNA and CDR2 YSLEER come from the germline V gene. The CDR3 spans 16 residues. V shed 0 bases and J shed 8 bases, with 17 bases lying between them.

This clone was detected only once. J is TRBJ1-5 and V is TRBV27; the D is unclear. Trimming left V 2 bases short and J 2 bases short, with 10 bases between. The CDR3 is made up of 15 amino acids. Germline CDR1 and CDR2: MNHEY and SMNVEV (reference sequence). CDR3 DNA: TGTGCCAGCAGTTTAACTGGCCAGGGCAATCAGCCCCAGCATTTT. Its translation is CASSLTGQGNQPQHF.

This chain joins TRBV7-2 and TRBJ2-2; TRBD2 matches 7 bases. The CDR3 extends over 15 amino acids. The trim removed 7 bases at V and 3 bases at J, leaving 8 bases unmatched. Looked up from germline, CDR1 is SGHTA and CDR2 is FQGNSA. The chain's CDR3 is CASTRGRVDTGELFF. The CDR3 DNA reads TGTGCCAGCACCCGGGGGAGGGTAGACACCGGGGAGCTGTTTTTT. Based on the CDR3 plus reference TRBV7-2 and TRBJ2-2, the full variable domain is GAGVSQSPSNKVTEKGKDVELRCDPISGHTALYWYRQSLGQGLEFLIYFQGNSAPDKSGLPSDRFSAERTGGSVSTLTIQRTQQEDSAVYLCASTRGRVDTGELFFGEGSRLTVL.

The CDR3 spells CAWSYPVYEQYF. The DNA for the CDR3 is TGTGCCTGGAGTTATCCAGTCTACGAGCAGTACTTC. The chain combines TRBV30 with TRBJ2-7; no clear D gene. The V gene's germline CDR1 is GTSNPN and CDR2 SVGIG (reference sequence). The CDR3 loop spans 12 amino acids. V lost 2 bases, J lost 3 bases, and 8 bases lay in between.

The chain recombines TRBV3-1 (or the pseudogene TRBV3-2) with TRBJ2-3; D might be TRBD2 (6 bases). Trimming removed 0 bases at V and 6 bases at J, with 25 bases between. The CDR3 is 19 amino acids. CDR1 LGHDT and CDR2 YNNKEL come from the germline V gene (reference sequence). In nucleotides, the CDR3 is TGTGCCAGCAGCCAAGATTCTGACATTCGGGGGAGCGGTTTCGATACGCAGTATTTT. This sequence encodes CASSQDSDIRGSGFDTQYF.

This clone was counted a single time. The rearrangement joins TRBV6-2 or TRBV6-3 to TRBJ1-5; TRBD1 agrees at 7 bases. The CDR3 length is 16 residues. The trim removed 5 bases at V and 2 bases at J, leaving 9 bases unmatched. The V gene's germline CDR1 is MNHEY and CDR2 SVGEGT. The DNA of the CDR3 is TGTGCCAGCAGTCCGGGGCAGGGGGTCGGCAATCAGCCCCAGCATTTT. Amino acid sequence: CASSPGQGVGNQPQHF.

This sequence joins TRBV6-5 and TRBJ2-1, with TRBD1 matching 7 bases. The CDR3 consists of 15 residues. Per germline, CDR1 MNHEY and CDR2 SVGAGI. J was trimmed by 6 bases and V by 5 bases; bases with no gene match: 10. The CDR3 DNA reads TGTGCCAGCAGTCCTCTTGACAGGGTCGGCAATGAGCAGTTCTTC. The encoded protein is CASSPLDRVGNEQFF.

This rearrangement joins TRBV6-5 to TRBJ2-7; D might be TRBD1 (5 bases). The CDR3 runs 13 residues. Germline V lookup: CDR1 MNHEY, CDR2 SVGAGI. V was clipped by 7 bases and J by 6 bases, with 16 bases between them. The chain's CDR3 is CASMRNYQGEQYF. The CDR3 coding sequence is TGTGCCAGCATGCGGAACTACCAGGGCGAGCAGTACTTC.

V usage is TRBV7-9 and J usage is TRBJ2-3; the match to TRBD1 covers 7 bases. Germline trimming cut 2 bases from V and 5 bases from J; bases unmatched to any gene: 4. This CDR3 is built from 14 residues. Germline assignment: CDR1 SEHNR and CDR2 FQNEAQ (reference sequence). The CDR3, as DNA: TGTGCCAGCAGCTTACAGAGACAGGGAGATACGCAGTATTTT. Residues: CASSLQRQGDTQYF. Drawing the rest from reference TRBV7-9 and TRBJ2-3, the complete variable domain is DTGVSQNPRHKITKRGQNVTFRCDPISEHNRLYWYRQTLGQGPEFLTYFQNEAQLEKSRLLSDRFSAERPKGSFSTLEIQRTEQGDSAMYLCASSLQRQGDTQYFGPGTRLTVL.

This chain connects TRBV29-1 to TRBJ2-1; 11 positions match TRBD2. Germline assignment: CDR1 SQVTM and CDR2 ANQGSEA. J lost 4 bases, V lost 5 bases, and 4 bases had no gene match. This CDR3 spans 14 amino acids. The CDR3 is CSVPGLAGYNEQFF. As DNA, the CDR3 is TGCAGCGTTCCCGGACTAGCGGGTTACAATGAGCAGTTCTTC.

CDR3 DNA: TGCGCCAGCAGCCAAGATTTACAAAAGGGCTACACCTTC. Its protein is CASSQDLQKGYTF. The V call is TRBV4-3, the J call TRBJ1-2; D gene unclear. The CDR3 extends over 13 amino acids. V shed 0 bases and J shed 8 bases, with 10 bases lying between them. Germline CDR1 and CDR2: LGHNA and YSLEER.

V and J are TRBV7-3 and TRBJ1-1; D remains unclear. Germline assignment: CDR1 SGHTA and CDR2 FQGTGA. Trimming took 5 bases from V and 1 from J, leaving 14 bases between them. There are 15 residues in the CDR3. CDR3 sequence: CASSLLATENTEAFF. The CDR3 region has the DNA TGTGCCAGCAGCCTCCTAGCAACGGAGAACACTGAAGCTTTCTTT. Together with reference TRBV7-3 and TRBJ1-1, the CDR3 gives the full variable domain: GAGVSQTPSNKVTEKGKYVELRCDPISGHTALYWYRQSLGQGPEFLIYFQGTGAADDSGLPNDRFFAVRPEGSVSTLKIQRTERGDSAVYLCASSLLATENTEAFFGQGTRLTVV.

The chain joins TRBV10-3 to TRBJ2-6; unclear D gene. Germline V gives CDR1 ENHRY, CDR2 SYGVKD. The CDR3 is made up of 17 amino acids. V lost 0 bases, J lost 0 bases, and 9 bases lay in between. The CDR3 protein is CAISESWAHSGANVLTF. Here the CDR3 DNA reads TGTGCCATCAGTGAGTCGTGGGCCCACTCTGGGGCCAACGTCCTGACTTTC.

The chain employs TRBV6-4 and TRBJ2-3, with 10 bases identical to TRBD2. Germline CDR1 and CDR2: MRHNA and SNTAGT. The CDR3 spans 16 residues. The V and J ends lost 0 bases and 1 base, in that order; junction bases with no gene match: 1. CDR3 DNA: TGTGCCAGCAGTGACTCAGCGGGAGGGGGCACAGATACGCAGTATTTT. This encodes CASSDSAGGGTDTQYF.

CDR3 DNA sequence: TGTGCCAGCTCACCAGAAGGAACAGCAGTTTACGAGCAGTACTTC. This codes for CASSPEGTAVYEQYF. The rearrangement joins TRBV18 to TRBJ2-7; no definite D call. Trimming removed 2 bases at V and 4 bases at J, with 15 bases between. This CDR3 comprises 15 residues. The germline gives CDR1 KGHSH, CDR2 LQKENI.

V usage is TRBV7-9 and J usage is TRBJ1-4, with 7 bases identical to TRBD1. Germline V gene sequence: CDR1 SEHNR, CDR2 FQNEAQ (reference sequence). This CDR3 has 16 amino acids. J gave up 6 bases and V 5 bases, and 12 bases lay outside the gene matches. This CDR3 reads CASSLRTGGRHEKLFF. Written as DNA, the CDR3 is TGTGCCAGCAGCCTGCGGACAGGCGGACGACATGAAAAACTGTTTTTT.